This T cell receptor (beta chain) was observed in a study of blood T cells in healthy people across ages. Alongside a J-beta primer mix, a sample-barcoded 5' primer served in a second PCR lasting about 7 to 12 cycles. The yield of each sample was at least 2.5 million CDR3-containing paired-end reads. A single record per CDR3 protein comes from TCRdb applying MiXCR to the 5' RACE reads. The sample shows roughly 1.9 million distinct CDR3 sequences, about two fifths of them seen only once. Individuals who donated were healthy Caucasians from Russia aged roughly 6 to 100. Isolation of PBMCs gave at least 7 million cells per sample. Concerning this clonotype: Antigen specificity is unknown. Germline is not matched at one junction end, which may reflect a read error.

Whole-study results and caveats: In older individuals, TCR beta diversity per million T cells was lower, falling roughly linearly with age.

This TCR came from a human donor in good health. Sequenced input: blood.

The CDR3 DNA is TGTGCCAGCAGCCCCGGGGGGGACAATGAGCAGTTCTTC. It translates to CASSPGGDNEQFF. The chain carries TRBV5-1 and TRBJ2-1; 8 nucleotides line up with TRBD2. From germline, CDR1 is SGHRS and CDR2 YFSETQ. The CDR3 is 13 amino acids.